The present T cell receptor beta chain was sequenced within a study of T cells in Graves' hyperthyroidism and ophthalmopathy. Many counts were recorded for this clonotype. RNA transcripts gave rise to amplified TCR beta CDR3 regions. The HTBI primer set drove a first-round RT-PCR of the TCR CDR3. TCRdb re-analysed the multiplex PCR reads in MiXCR, keeping a single row per CDR3 protein. This sample carries 600,000 to 750,000 distinct CDR3 sequences, roughly 17% of them seen once, and the ten largest clones take roughly a sixth. The CDR3 consists of 14 residues. Losses at the gene ends were 8 bases for V and 2 bases for J; bases not matched to a gene: 7.

V is TRBV12-3 or TRBV12-4 and J is TRBJ2-7; 9 nucleotides match TRBD2. The clonotype comes from a man aged 50-60 years with Graves' hyperthyroidism. Sequenced sample: blood. The CDR3 nucleotides are TGTGCCAGCCTCCGGACTAGCGCGACCTACGAGCAGTACTTC. Translating gives CASLRTSATYEQYF.